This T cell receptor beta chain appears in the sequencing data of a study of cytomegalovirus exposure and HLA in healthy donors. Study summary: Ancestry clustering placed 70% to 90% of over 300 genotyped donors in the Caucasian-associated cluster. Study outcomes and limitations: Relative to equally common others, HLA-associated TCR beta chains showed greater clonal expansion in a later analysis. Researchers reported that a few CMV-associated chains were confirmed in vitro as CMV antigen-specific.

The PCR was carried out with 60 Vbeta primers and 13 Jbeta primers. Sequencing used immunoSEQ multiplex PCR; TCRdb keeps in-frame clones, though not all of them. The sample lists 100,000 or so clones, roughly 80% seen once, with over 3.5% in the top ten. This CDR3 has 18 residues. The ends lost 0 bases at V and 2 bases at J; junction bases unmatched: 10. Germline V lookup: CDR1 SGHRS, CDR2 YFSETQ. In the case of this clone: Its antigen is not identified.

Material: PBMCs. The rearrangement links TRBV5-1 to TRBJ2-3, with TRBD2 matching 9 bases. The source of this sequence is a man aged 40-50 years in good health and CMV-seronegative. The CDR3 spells CASSLAARGGRNTDTQYF. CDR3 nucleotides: TGCGCCAGCAGCTTGGCTGCGCGGGGGGGCCGGAACACAGATACGCAGTATTTT.